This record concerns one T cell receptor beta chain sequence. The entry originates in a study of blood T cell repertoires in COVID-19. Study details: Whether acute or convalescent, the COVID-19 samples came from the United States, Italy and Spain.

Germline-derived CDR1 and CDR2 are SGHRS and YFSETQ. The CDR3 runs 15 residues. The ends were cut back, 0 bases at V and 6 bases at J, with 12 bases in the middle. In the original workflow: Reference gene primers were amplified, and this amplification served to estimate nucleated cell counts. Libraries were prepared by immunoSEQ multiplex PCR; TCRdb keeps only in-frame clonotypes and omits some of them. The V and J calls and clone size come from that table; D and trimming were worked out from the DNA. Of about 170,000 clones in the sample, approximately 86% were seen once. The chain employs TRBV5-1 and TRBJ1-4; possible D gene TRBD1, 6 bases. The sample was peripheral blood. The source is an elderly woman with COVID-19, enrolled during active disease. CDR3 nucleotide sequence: TGCGCCAGCAGCTTGGCGGGGGGCCTGGATGAAAAACTGTTTTTT. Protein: CASSLAGGLDEKLFF.